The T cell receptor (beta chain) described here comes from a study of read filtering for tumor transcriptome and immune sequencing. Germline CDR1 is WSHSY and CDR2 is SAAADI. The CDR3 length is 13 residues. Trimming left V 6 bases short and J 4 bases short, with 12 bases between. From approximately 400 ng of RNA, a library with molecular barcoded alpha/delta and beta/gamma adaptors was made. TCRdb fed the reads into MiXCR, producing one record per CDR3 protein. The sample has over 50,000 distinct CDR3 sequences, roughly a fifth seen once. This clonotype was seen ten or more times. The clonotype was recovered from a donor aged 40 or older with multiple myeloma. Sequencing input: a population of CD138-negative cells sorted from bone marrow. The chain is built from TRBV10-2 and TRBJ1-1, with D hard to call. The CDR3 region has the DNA TGCGCCAGCAGGGAGGAGGGCTTCACTGAAGCTTTCTTT. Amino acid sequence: CASREEGFTEAFF.